Each of the 21 T cell receptor beta chains below was sequenced from the same sample in a study of human T cells and chemical hapten exposure. Time point denoted: patch test 3, about 24 weeks after DPC sensitization. Treatment here: therapeutic diphenylcyclopropenone sensitization with weekly scalp DPC. TCRdb passed the RACE reads through MiXCR, listing each CDR3 protein once. The sample has about 84,000 distinct CDR3 sequences; about a tenth are singletons. The sample consisted of whole blood, taken in connection with sensitization to the hapten diphenylcyclopropenone (DPC). The source of these receptors is a woman aged 50 to 60 with alopecia areata. Some clones in this sample may be carry-over from other donors' samples.

Turning to this clonotype: Possible read error: a much larger clone is one base away. This sequence joins TRBV4-3 and TRBJ2-2; D is undetermined. The V end lost 0 bases, the J end lost 1 base, and 12 bases lay between the germline ends. This CDR3 has 17 amino acids. The germline gives CDR1 LGHNA, CDR2 YSLEER. Here the CDR3 reads CASSQDPGHWNTGELFF. Here the CDR3 DNA reads TGCGCCAGCAGCCAAGATCCGGGCCACTGGAACACCGGGGAGCTGTTTTTT.

The chain employs TRBV20-1 and TRBJ2-7; TRBD1 agrees at 8 bases. Germline CDR1 DFQATT, CDR2 SNEGSKA (reference sequence). The CDR3 runs to 14 residues. Unmatched junction bases numbered 14, after V lost 6 bases and J lost 7 bases. The CDR3 DNA is TGCAGTGCCGCTGGAACAGGGGGTCGGGGGGAGCAGTACTTC. It specifies CSAAGTGGRGEQYF.

This clonotype appeared many times. V is TRBV27 and J is TRBJ1-2; perhaps TRBD1 as D (6 bases). From germline, CDR1 is MNHEY and CDR2 SMNVEV (reference sequence). V gave up 8 bases and J gave up 5 bases, with 24 bases separating them. The CDR3 loop spans 16 amino acids. This chain's CDR3 is CASSFAGGRTRYGYTF. The CDR3 region has the DNA TGTGCCAGCTCCTTCGCGGGGGGCCGGACGCGGTATGGCTACACCTTC.

This clonotype was seen at least ten times. The V gene is TRBV5-4, the J gene TRBJ2-1, with 11 bases lining up with TRBD2. CDR1 is SGHNT, CDR2 YYREEE, per germline (reference sequence). V shed 7 bases and J 8 bases; nucleotides not matched to a gene: 8. The CDR3 extends over 14 amino acids. The DNA of the CDR3 is TGTGCCAGCCCGGGGACTAGCGGTGGAGATGAGCAGTTCTTC. Translated, it gives CASPGTSGGDEQFF.

The rearrangement joins TRBV20-1 to TRBJ2-3, with D hard to call. Trimming removed 3 bases at V and 5 bases at J, with 12 bases between. The CDR3 runs 13 residues. Looked up from germline, CDR1 is DFQATT and CDR2 is SNEGSKA (reference sequence). CDR3 residues: CSARRGRVDTQYF. The CDR3 region has the DNA TGCAGTGCTAGGAGAGGTCGCGTAGATACGCAGTATTTT.

The chain has TRBV24-1 and TRBJ1-5; D gene uncertain. V was shortened by 5 bases and J by 0 bases, with 7 bases between the two germline ends. Germline V lookup: CDR1 KGHDR, CDR2 SFDVKD. There are 14 residues in the CDR3. In DNA, the CDR3 is TGTGCCACCAGTGTCTCCACTAGCAATCAGCCCCAGCATTTT. Translating gives CATSVSTSNQPQHF.

This clonotype was recorded at least ten times. The rearrangement uses TRBV29-1 and TRBJ1-1, with D hard to call. CDR1 and CDR2 from the germline V gene are SQVTM and ANQGSEA. The CDR3 is 11 amino acids. Trimming took off 4 bases at V and 4 bases at J, with 7 bases between the two ends. CDR3 region: CSVGGLTEAFF. DNA of the CDR3: TGCAGCGTTGGAGGGCTCACTGAAGCTTTCTTT.

This clonotype was observed a handful of times. The chain joins TRBV19 to TRBJ2-5, with D maybe TRBD1 (5 bases). This CDR3 comprises 14 residues. Germline V gives CDR1 LNHDA, CDR2 SQIVND (reference sequence). The germline V and J ends were trimmed by 7 bases and 1 base, with 13 bases remaining between them. The DNA of the CDR3 is TGTGCCAGTAAGCCAGGGCCGCTCCAAGAGACCCAGTACTTC. This gives the protein CASKPGPLQETQYF.

J is TRBJ2-5 and V is TRBV29-1; a weak D match, TRBD1 (6 bases). V dropped 6 bases and J dropped 5 bases, with 16 bases sitting between them. The CDR3 is 13 amino acids. Germline CDR1 is SQVTM and CDR2 is ANQGSEA. CDR3 bases: TGCAGCGTCCGGGACACCGCTGGGGAGACCCAGTACTTC. Its translation is CSVRDTAGETQYF.

This sequence joins TRBV11-3 and TRBJ1-1; 10 bases map to TRBD1. CDR3 length: 13 amino acids. Per the germline V gene, CDR1 is SGHNT and CDR2 is YENEEA. V dropped 4 bases and J dropped 9; count of bases not matched to a gene: 5. CDR3 sequence reads: CASSSWTGGKAFF. The CDR3 DNA is TGTGCCAGCAGCTCGTGGACAGGGGGGAAAGCTTTCTTT.

Details on this clonotype: A much larger clone differs by one base, so this may be a read error. The V call is TRBV5-5, the J call TRBJ1-1, with 10 positions matching TRBD1. Per germline, CDR1 SGHKS and CDR2 YYEKEE (reference sequence). The CDR3 has 15 residues. In DNA, the CDR3 is TGTGCCACTTCACGTTGGGGACAGGGGAACACTGTAGCTTTCTTT. It translates to CATSRWGQGNTVAFF.

This clonotype occurred many times. The DNA of the CDR3 is TGTGCCAGCAGCCAAAACACCGGGGAGCTGTTTTTT. It is translated as CASSQNTGELFF. The chain joins TRBV3-1 to TRBJ2-2; no clear D. There are 12 residues in the CDR3. The germline gives CDR1 LGHDT, CDR2 YNNKEL (reference sequence). The germline V and J ends were trimmed by 2 bases and 2 bases, with 0 bases remaining between them.

This clonotype was seen many times. J is TRBJ1-2 and V is TRBV30, with TRBD1 matching over 11 bases. The CDR3 is made up of 16 amino acids. Trimming at V came to 2 bases and at J to 4 bases, leaving 9 bases not matched to a gene. Germline loops: CDR1 GTSNPN, CDR2 SVGIG (reference sequence). CDR3 sequence: CAWSIYGTGGSYGYTF. The CDR3 bases are TGTGCCTGGAGTATCTATGGGACAGGGGGTAGCTATGGCTACACCTTC.

This clonotype was observed at least ten times. J is TRBJ1-1 and V is TRBV29-1, with D unresolved. The CDR3 contains 13 residues. Trimming pared 6 bases from V and 7 bases from J, leaving 18 bases between. CDR1 is SQVTM and CDR2 is ANQGSEA in the germline V gene. In DNA form, the CDR3 reads TGCAGCGTCGCAGGACCGGGGAGGAGTGAAGCTTTCTTT. It yields the protein CSVAGPGRSEAFF.

About this clonotype: Since a much larger clone is just one base distant, this may be a read error. The chain combines TRBV19 with TRBJ1-2; D is perhaps TRBD1 (6 bases). The length of the CDR3 is 14 residues. Germline loops: CDR1 LNHDA, CDR2 SQIVND (reference sequence). In DNA, the CDR3 is TGTGGCAGTAGTGGCAGGGGTACGGCGGATGGCTACACCTTC. Its translation: CGSSGRGTADGYTF.

This clonotype was counted a few times. The chain is built from TRBV29-1 and TRBJ2-7; possible D gene TRBD2, 5 bases. Trimming left V 4 bases short and J 3 bases short, with 13 bases between. CDR1 and CDR2 from the germline V gene are SQVTM and ANQGSEA. The CDR3 is 13 residues long. Here the CDR3 DNA reads TGCAGCGTTGGGAGCGGAACCCGCTACGAGCAGTACTTC. It codes for CSVGSGTRYEQYF.

This clonotype has at least ten counts. The rearrangement links TRBV5-1 to TRBJ2-5; 7 bases map to TRBD2. V shed 4 bases and J 9 bases; nucleotides not matched to a gene: 6. Per germline, CDR1 SGHRS and CDR2 YFSETQ. The CDR3 runs 12 residues. The CDR3 DNA reads as TGCGCCAGCAGCCTAGGCGGGGGAGCCCAGTACTTC. Protein sequence: CASSLGGGAQYF.

This clonotype has at least ten counts. The V call is TRBV3-1, the J call TRBJ1-2; no clear D. V lost 0 bases and J 8 bases, leaving 13 bases between the germline ends. CDR1 and CDR2 from the germline V gene are LGHDT and YNNKEL (reference sequence). This CDR3 spans 14 amino acids. CDR3 amino acids: CASSQEVPGRGYTF. The CDR3 coding sequence is TGTGCCAGCAGCCAAGAGGTTCCTGGGAGGGGCTACACCTTC.

This chain links TRBV12-3 or TRBV12-4 with TRBJ1-3; no reliable D call. Trimming took off 11 bases at V and 4 bases at J, with 12 bases between the two ends. There are 12 residues in the CDR3. As DNA, the CDR3 is TGTGCCGATACGGACGCCGGAAACACCATATATTTT. It codes for CADTDAGNTIYF.

The V and J genes are TRBV5-4 and TRBJ2-7; D is tentatively TRBD1 or TRBD2 (5 bases each). Looked up from germline, CDR1 is SGHNT and CDR2 is YYREEE (reference sequence). This CDR3 comprises 14 residues. Trimming stripped 2 bases from V and 2 bases from J, with 11 bases between. The chain's CDR3 is CASSLLQGPYEQYF. CDR3 nucleotides: TGTGCCAGCAGCTTACTGCAGGGACCCTACGAGCAGTACTTC.

V is TRBV6-6 and J is TRBJ2-7; 9 nucleotides agree with TRBD2. There are 17 residues in the CDR3. With 0 bases clipped from V and 4 bases from J, the junction kept 10 bases outside the gene matches. Germline-derived CDR1 and CDR2 are MNHNY and SVGAGI (reference sequence). The CDR3 sequence: CASSYSNFLAGKYEQYF. The CDR3, as DNA: TGTGCCAGCAGTTACTCCAACTTCCTAGCGGGAAAGTACGAGCAGTACTTC.